These 20 T cell receptor beta chains share one sample of origin, sequenced in a study of identical twins. TCRdb re-analysed the 5' RACE reads in MiXCR, keeping a single row per CDR3 protein. Among about 240,000 distinct CDR3 sequences listed, about 7.5% were seen once. Another study also made use of these data, one on yellow fever vaccine responses in identical twins.

The sequenced material came from CD8+ T cells sorted from blood. These receptors all stem from a woman younger than 35 in good health.

The V call is TRBV10-2, the J call TRBJ2-7; D is uncertain. The CDR3 has 12 residues. Deletions cut 6 bases from V and 3 bases from J, with 9 bases between. Germline V lookup: CDR1 WSHSY, CDR2 SAAADI. The CDR3 sequence: CASREGFYEQYF. CDR3 in DNA: TGCGCCAGCAGGGAAGGGTTCTACGAGCAGTACTTC.

This clonotype was found a few times. The chain joins TRBV7-9 to TRBJ1-2, with 7 nucleotides matching TRBD1. Looked up from germline, CDR1 is SEHNR and CDR2 is FQNEAQ (reference sequence). The CDR3 has 16 residues. Unmatched junction bases numbered 14, after V lost 8 bases and J lost 2 bases. CDR3 nucleotides: TGTGCCAGCGGTACCGGGAACGACAGGGCGAACTATGGCTACACCTTC. It yields the protein CASGTGNDRANYGYTF.

The rearrangement links TRBV1 to TRBJ2-5; TRBD2, the D gene given by the table, was not confirmed from the DNA. TRBV1 is an annotated pseudogene. This CDR3 contains 16 residues. CDR3 nucleotides: TGCACCAGCAGCCATGCGGGACTAGCGGGAGGAGAGACCCAGTACTTC. It is translated as CTSSHAGLAGGETQYF.

The chain joins TRBV24-1 to TRBJ2-3; 10 bases match TRBD2. Germline V gene lookup returns CDR1 KGHDR and CDR2 SFDVKD. Trimming cost V 0 bases and J 4 bases; bases outside gene matches: 3. The CDR3 totals 16 residues. The CDR3, as DNA: TGTGCCACCAGTGATTTGCAAGCGGGGGGGCCAGATACGCAGTATTTT. Protein product: CATSDLQAGGPDTQYF.

This clonotype was detected many times. The rearrangement uses TRBV9 and TRBJ2-3; 8 nucleotides align to TRBD2. Unmatched junction bases numbered 4, after V lost 4 bases and J lost 0 bases. Looked up from germline, CDR1 is SGDLS and CDR2 is YYNGEE. The CDR3 is made up of 15 amino acids. The CDR3 DNA sequence: TGTGCCAGCAGCTCGTTAGCGGGGAGCACAGATACGCAGTATTTT. Translating it yields CASSSLAGSTDTQYF.

This clonotype was seen more than once but under ten times. The chain is built from TRBV14 and TRBJ2-1, with a possible D match to TRBD1 (6 bases). V gave up 0 bases and J gave up 0 bases, with 9 bases separating them. The CDR3 spans 16 residues. From germline, CDR1 is SGHDN and CDR2 FVKESK. The CDR3 here is CASSQETGLSYNEQFF. Written as DNA, the CDR3 is TGTGCCAGCAGCCAAGAAACAGGGCTCTCCTACAATGAGCAGTTCTTC.

The chain joins TRBV20-1 to TRBJ1-5; D gene unclear. Germline V gene sequence: CDR1 DFQATT, CDR2 SNEGSKA (reference sequence). This CDR3 has 14 residues. Trimming took 5 bases from V and 0 from J, leaving 11 bases between them. The DNA of the CDR3 is TGCAGTGCTCCTCAGCCGGATAGCAATCAGCCCCAGCATTTT. It translates to CSAPQPDSNQPQHF.

This clonotype was counted many times. One end of the junction does not line up with germline, which may come from a read error. V and J are TRBV27 and TRBJ2-7; D not certain. This CDR3 comprises 11 residues. Germline V lookup: CDR1 MNHEY, CDR2 SMNVEV (reference sequence). The CDR3 DNA reads TGCGCCAGCAGCTCGACCTACGAGCAGTACTTC. Its protein is CASSSTYEQYF.

This clonotype was detected ten times or more. This chain links TRBV7-9 with TRBJ2-3; tentatively, D is TRBD1 or TRBD2 (5 bases each). V dropped 1 base and J dropped 6 bases, with 11 bases sitting between them. This CDR3 has 14 amino acids. CDR1 and CDR2 from the germline V gene are SEHNR and FQNEAQ (reference sequence). CDR3 region: CASSLVMGTDTQYF. Written as DNA, the CDR3 is TGTGCCAGCAGCTTAGTTATGGGGACGGATACGCAGTATTTT.

V and J are TRBV28 and TRBJ2-7; D is perhaps TRBD2 (6 bases). V was cut by 7 bases and J by 3 bases, with 10 bases left in between. The germline V gene has CDR1 MDHEN and CDR2 SYDVKM. The CDR3 contains 12 residues. CDR3 sequence: CASTTGDYEQYV. The CDR3 bases are TGTGCCAGCACCACGGGAGACTACGAGCAGTACGTC.

This clonotype has a count of ten or more. This sequence joins TRBV4-2 and TRBJ2-1; unclear D gene. The CDR3 is made up of 13 amino acids. Germline CDR1 is LGHNA and CDR2 is YNFKEQ. Trimming shortened V by 0 bases and J by 7 bases, and 7 bases separated the two germline ends. CDR3: CASSQEEGNEQFF. CDR3 nucleotides: TGTGCCAGCAGCCAAGAGGAAGGAAATGAGCAGTTCTTC.

This clonotype was seen only a few times. The J gene is TRBJ2-1, the V gene TRBV5-1, with TRBD2 matching over 8 bases. With V trimmed by 2 bases and J by 5 bases, 9 bases remained unmatched. The V gene's germline CDR1 is SGHRS and CDR2 YFSETQ. There are 16 residues in the CDR3. CDR3 coding DNA: TGCGCCAGCAGCTTCCGAAGCGGGAGTGTAAACAATGAGCAGTTCTTC. It is translated as CASSFRSGSVNNEQFF.

The chain combines TRBV4-2 with TRBJ2-7; D gene unclear. The CDR3 runs 13 residues. Trimming pared 4 bases from V and 1 base from J, leaving 8 bases between. Looked up from germline, CDR1 is LGHNA and CDR2 is YNFKEQ. CDR3 in DNA: TGTGCCAGCAGCCCCGGTGAGTCCTACGAGCAGTACGTC. Amino acids: CASSPGESYEQYV.

The chain uses TRBV9 and TRBJ1-2, with 7 bases aligning to TRBD1. The CDR3 runs to 12 residues. The V and J ends lost 4 bases and 8 bases, in that order; junction bases with no gene match: 5. Germline-derived CDR1 and CDR2 are SGDLS and YYNGEE. The CDR3 nucleotides are TGTGCCAGCAGCCTAAGACAGGGCGGCTACACCTTC. Translation gives CASSLRQGGYTF.

This clonotype appeared many times. This rearrangement joins TRBV3-1 to TRBJ1-5; no reliable D call. Germline-derived CDR1 and CDR2 are LGHDT and YNNKEL (reference sequence). This CDR3 comprises 14 residues. V was clipped by 0 bases and J by 3 bases, with 6 bases between them. CDR3: CASSQDPTNQPQHF. The CDR3 nucleotides are TGTGCCAGCAGCCAAGACCCCACCAATCAGCCCCAGCATTTT. Supplemented by reference TRBV3-1 and TRBJ1-5, the full variable domain reads DTAVSQTPKYLVTQMGNDKSIKCEQNLGHDTMYWYKQDSKKFLKIMFSYNNKELIINETVPNRFSPKSPDKAHLNLHINSLELGDSAVYFCASSQDPTNQPQHFGDGTRLSIL.

J is TRBJ1-4 and V is TRBV11-2; 9 nucleotides agree with TRBD1. V lost 5 bases and J lost 8; bases outside the gene matches: 9. CDR1 is SGHAT and CDR2 is FQNNGV in the germline V gene. This CDR3 spans 15 amino acids. The CDR3 DNA is TGTGCCAGCAGCGCGTCCGGGACAGGGCGGGAAAAACTGTTTTTT. Protein product: CASSASGTGREKLFF.

The chain is built from TRBV27 and TRBJ2-2; tentative D call: TRBD1 (6 bases). V shed 4 bases and J shed 3 bases, with 12 bases lying between them. Germline V lookup: CDR1 MNHEY, CDR2 SMNVEV (reference sequence). This CDR3 contains 15 residues. The CDR3 reads CASSWAGVDTGELFF. The CDR3 DNA sequence: TGTGCCAGCAGTTGGGCAGGGGTGGACACCGGGGAGCTGTTTTTT.

This clonotype was counted a few times. The genes are TRBV25-1 and TRBJ2-7; tentatively, D is TRBD2 (5 bases). The CDR3 runs 13 residues. In germline, CDR1 is MGHDK, CDR2 SYGVNS. Trimming pared 4 bases from V and 3 bases from J, leaving 10 bases between. The CDR3 region is CASSGGLIYEQYF. DNA of the CDR3: TGTGCCAGCAGTGGAGGGCTTATCTACGAGCAGTACTTC.

The sample holds many counts of this clonotype. The chain carries TRBV20-1 and TRBJ2-7; 9 nucleotides agree with TRBD1. The ends lost 4 bases at V and 6 bases at J; junction bases unmatched: 7. The germline CDR1 and CDR2 sequences are DFQATT and SNEGSKA (reference sequence). CDR3 length: 13 residues. CDR3 in amino acids: CSAKGDREAEQYF. CDR3 bases: TGCAGTGCTAAAGGGGACAGGGAGGCCGAGCAGTACTTC.

This clonotype was seen only a few times. The chain combines TRBV7-8 with TRBJ2-2, with D possibly TRBD2 on 5 matching bases. V was trimmed by 2 bases and J by 6 bases, leaving 10 bases between them. This CDR3 has 14 residues. Germline V gene data show CDR1 as SGHVS and CDR2 as FQNEAQ. CDR3 nucleotides: TGTGCCAGCAGCTTAACTGTTAGCGCCGGGGAGCTGTTTTTT. The encoded protein is CASSLTVSAGELFF.